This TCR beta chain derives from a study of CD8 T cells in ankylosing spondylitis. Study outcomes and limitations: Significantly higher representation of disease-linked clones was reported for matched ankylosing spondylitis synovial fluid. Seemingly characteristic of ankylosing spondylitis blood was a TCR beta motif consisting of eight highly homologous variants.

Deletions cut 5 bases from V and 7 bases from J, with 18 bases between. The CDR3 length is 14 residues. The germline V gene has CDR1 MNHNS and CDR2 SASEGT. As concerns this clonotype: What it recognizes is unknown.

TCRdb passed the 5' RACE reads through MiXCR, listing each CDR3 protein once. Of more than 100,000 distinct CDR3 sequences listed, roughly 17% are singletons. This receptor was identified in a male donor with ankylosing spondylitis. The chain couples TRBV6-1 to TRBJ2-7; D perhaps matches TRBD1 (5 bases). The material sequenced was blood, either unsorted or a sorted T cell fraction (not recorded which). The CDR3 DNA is TGTGCCAGCAGTCAGATCGACAGTCCGAGTGAGCAGTACTTC. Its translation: CASSQIDSPSEQYF.